This T cell receptor (beta chain) came from a study of blood T cell repertoires in COVID-19 (dated by TCRdb to the early 2020s). Background for the entire study: Collaborator samples came from the United States, Italy and Spain and covered acute and convalescent phases of COVID-19. Where HLA class I and class II types were available, the types were taken from metadata supplied by the sample provider, not from assay-based typing. The prospective study material was composed of cDNA or gDNA derived from T cells, B-cell-depleted T cells, or PBMCs. Sample metadata almost always included a de-identified subject ID, COVID-19 status, age in years and sex. A freely available public database, intended as a resource for researchers studying the immune response to SARS-CoV-2, is where the repertoires were released. Samples came from the ongoing ImmuneRACE study (first 160 participants) plus 1,254 subjects from 6 global collaborators. The dataset comprised deeply sampled blood TCRbeta repertoires from subjects exposed to, actively infected with, or recovered from COVID-19.

The investigation overall reported the following: The amount of clinical and demographic metadata varied by source and participant and was provided uncurated.

The germline V gene sets CDR1 to SGHAT and CDR2 to FQNNGV. From its cysteine to its phenylalanine, the CDR3 spans 14 amino acids. Only CDR3 DNA remains: 42 bases, in frame from the first base. V is cut by 6 bases and J by 1 base, and the space between the germline ends is 12 bases. The immunoSEQ Assay, a bias-controlled multiplex PCR, was used to amplify TCRbeta CDR3 regions from genomic DNA. The published analysis was carried out like this. Nucleated cell counts per sample were estimated from amplification of reference gene primers within the assay. To quantify the absolute abundance of each unique TCRbeta CDR3 rearrangement, sequence reads were collapsed and filtered. For each sample, productive Simpson clonality was calculated by taking the square root of Simpson's diversity index across productive rearrangements. Imported from immuneACCESS, the table was reduced by TCRdb to in-frame sequences with V and J called. These copies leave out some clones; in studies compared against another copy, an unresolved V gene accounts for under half, and the cause of the remainder is not known. For V, J and clone size, that table is used; D and trimming come from the DNA. This sample lists approximately 220,000 clones; roughly 86% were detected once. Clones ranked in the top ten supply roughly 3% of the sample.

Whole blood was collected in K2EDTA tubes by collaborating institutions according to the institutions' own protocols. For TCRbeta analysis, collaborators shipped samples in one of three forms: frozen whole blood, isolated PBMCs, or DNA extracted from either of those sample types. In the case of this clone: This clone's antigen is unknown. No qualities accompany the bases; no much larger clone lies one base away.

The chain joins TRBV11-2 to TRBJ2-5, with a weak D call of TRBD1 (6 bases match). This TCR was recovered from a man in his sixties with acute or convalescent COVID-19. The specimen was peripheral blood. This receptor has the CDR3 CASSLQGPQETQYF. Read as DNA, the sequence is TGTGCCAGCAGTCTCCAGGGGCCCCAAGAGACCCAGTACTTC.